This paragraph reports one TCR beta chain. Its specificity is not known. CDR1 is SGHRS, CDR2 YFSETQ, per germline. The CDR3 consists of 16 residues. The V gene end was trimmed by 4 bases and the J gene end by 5 bases; junction bases not matched to a gene: 11. Autoimmunity was present in every CD3G-deficient patient, worse in two. Patients aged 2 to 39 years had fewer naive and more memory CD4+ and CD8+ T cells. This entry is derived from a study of regulatory T cells. Study-wide findings and caveats: Patient repertoires had restricted TRB V-J pairs and skewed V and J usage, most in Tregs.

Amplification used 52 TRBV primers and 13 TRBJ primers. Some clones are missing from TCRdb's copy, which holds only in-frame ones; the method was immunoSEQ multiplex PCR. The top ten hold roughly a third of the sample, which has about 17,000 clones, about 92% seen once. Sequenced: CD8+ T cells sorted from blood. This chain uses TRBV5-1 with TRBJ2-3; 9 positions match TRBD1. The sequence was collected from a young adult with CD3G deficiency. The DNA of the CDR3 is TGCGCCAGCAGCGTACTAGCGACAGGGGGTCAAGATACGCAGTATTTT. Its translation is CASSVLATGGQDTQYF. Variable domain in full (rest from reference TRBV5-1 and TRBJ2-3): KAGVTQTPRYLIKTRGQQVTLSCSPISGHRSVSWYQQTPGQGLQFLFEYFSETQRNKGNFPGRFSGRQFSNSRSEMNVSTLELGDSALYLCASSVLATGGQDTQYFGPGTRLTVL.